Described below is a single T cell receptor (beta chain) sequence and its context. Original handling: Estimates of nucleated cell counts were drawn from the amplification of reference gene primers. The repertoire was sequenced with immunoSEQ multiplex PCR; TCRdb's copy has only in-frame clones and lacks some. The V and J calls and clone size are taken from that table; D and trimming were inferred from the DNA. The sample shows 70,000 to 90,000 clones, 86% of them seen only once. Per germline, CDR1 LNHDA and CDR2 SQIVND (reference sequence). The CDR3 covers 14 residues. V lost 2 bases, J lost 3 bases, and 5 bases lay in between. The sample comes from a study of blood T cell repertoires in COVID-19. Whole-study context: Spain, Italy and the United States supplied samples that represented acute and convalescent COVID-19. T cells, B-cell-depleted T cells, or PBMCs supplied cDNA or gDNA.

This chain joins TRBV19 and TRBJ1-6; D call uncertain. Specimen: peripheral blood. The sequence derives from a man aged 50 to 60 with active COVID-19. CDR3 sequence: CASSINGYNSPLHF. The CDR3 nucleotides read TGTGCCAGTAGTATAAACGGCTATAATTCACCCCTCCACTTT.